A selection of T cell receptor beta chains follows, all from one sample in a study of blood T cell repertoires in COVID-19. Produced via immunoSEQ multiplex PCR; TCRdb's table is partial and in-frame only. This sample has around 370,000 clones, with approximately 91% found just once. Sequenced input: peripheral blood. These receptor sequences come from a woman aged 70-85 years with COVID-19, enrolled during active disease. The CDR3 runs from the conserved cysteine through the conserved F or W. Each record gives: J gene, clone size, D gene, V gene, CDR3 protein, CDR3 DNA. D genes are given only for firm matches. Clone size is not always given. Where it is, it says once, few, many or a class for expanded clones.

j_call: TRBJ2-3
clone_size: NA
d_call: NA
v_call: TRBV7-2
cdr3_aa: CASSLAGGPADTQYF
cdr3_nt: TGTGCCAGCAGCTTAGCGGGGGGGCCGGCAGATACGCAGTATTTT

j_call: TRBJ2-3
clone_size: NA
d_call: NA
v_call: TRBV5-8
cdr3_aa: CASSLTQGFADTQYF
cdr3_nt: TGTGCCAGCAGCTTAACACAGGGCTTCGCAGATACGCAGTATTTT

j_call: TRBJ1-4
clone_size: NA
d_call: NA
v_call: TRBV5-4
cdr3_aa: CASSPRATNEKLFF
cdr3_nt: TGTGCCAGCAGCCCTCGAGCAACTAATGAAAAACTGTTTTTT

j_call: TRBJ1-4
clone_size: NA
d_call: NA
v_call: TRBV11-2
cdr3_aa: CASNHRDTNEKLFF
cdr3_nt: TGTGCCAGCAACCACAGGGATACTAATGAAAAACTGTTTTTT

j_call: TRBJ1-3
clone_size: NA
d_call: TRBD1
v_call: TRBV6-1
cdr3_aa: CASSEALYRGQGAGNTIYF
cdr3_nt: TGTGCCAGCAGTGAAGCGCTTTACCGGGGACAGGGGGCTGGAAACACCATATATTTT

j_call: TRBJ1-1
clone_size: NA
d_call: TRBD1
v_call: TRBV4-1
cdr3_aa: CASSWTRDRGNTEAFF
cdr3_nt: TGCGCCAGCAGTTGGACCCGGGACAGGGGGAACACTGAAGCTTTCTTT

j_call: TRBJ1-1
clone_size: NA
d_call: NA
v_call: TRBV11-2
cdr3_aa: CASSFTNSRVGTEAFF
cdr3_nt: TGTGCCAGCAGCTTCACTAATTCCAGGGTGGGGACTGAAGCTTTCTTT

j_call: TRBJ2-5
clone_size: NA
d_call: NA
v_call: TRBV5-1
cdr3_aa: CASSLAGQQETQYF
cdr3_nt: TGCGCCAGCAGCTTGGCAGGCCAGCAAGAGACCCAGTACTTC

j_call: TRBJ1-4
clone_size: few
d_call: NA
v_call: TRBV7-2
cdr3_aa: CASSSGVLANEKLFF
cdr3_nt: TGTGCCAGCAGCTCGGGGGTTTTGGCTAATGAAAAACTGTTTTTT

j_call: TRBJ2-5
clone_size: NA
d_call: TRBD1
v_call: TRBV5-1
cdr3_aa: CASSTGQGAKLYQETQYF
cdr3_nt: TGCGCCAGCAGCACCGGACAGGGGGCCAAACTTTACCAAGAGACCCAGTACTTC

j_call: TRBJ1-2
clone_size: NA
d_call: TRBD1
v_call: TRBV6-4
cdr3_aa: CASSESGQVVGYTF
cdr3_nt: TGTGCCAGCAGTGAGTCGGGACAGGTGGTTGGCTACACCTTC

j_call: TRBJ2-2
clone_size: NA
d_call: NA
v_call: TRBV6-6
cdr3_aa: CASSYRGAGELFF
cdr3_nt: TGTGCCAGCAGCTACCGCGGGGCCGGGGAGCTGTTTTTT

j_call: TRBJ2-2
clone_size: NA
d_call: NA
v_call: TRBV7-2
cdr3_aa: CASSLGAANTGELFF
cdr3_nt: TGTGCCAGCAGCTTAGGAGCCGCGAACACCGGGGAGCTGTTTTTT

j_call: TRBJ2-7
clone_size: NA
d_call: NA
v_call: TRBV2
cdr3_aa: CATKTEYEQYF
cdr3_nt: TGTGCCACTAAGACGGAGTACGAGCAGTACTTC

j_call: TRBJ2-7
clone_size: NA
d_call: NA
v_call: TRBV30
cdr3_aa: CAWIKRDSSSYEQYF
cdr3_nt: TGTGCCTGGATCAAGAGGGACTCGAGCTCCTACGAGCAGTACTTC

j_call: TRBJ2-1
clone_size: NA
d_call: TRBD2
v_call: TRBV7-2
cdr3_aa: CASRRTGQGLAGSWRFF
cdr3_nt: TGTGCCAGCAGGCGGACAGGTCAGGGGCTAGCGGGGTCATGGCGTTTCTTC

j_call: TRBJ2-5
clone_size: NA
d_call: NA
v_call: TRBV24-1
cdr3_aa: CATSDAGTMETQYF
cdr3_nt: TGTGCCACCAGTGATGCCGGGACAATGGAGACCCAGTACTTC

j_call: TRBJ2-7
clone_size: NA
d_call: NA
v_call: TRBV28
cdr3_aa: CASSLIQAGSYEQYF
cdr3_nt: TGTGCCAGCAGTTTAATCCAGGCGGGCTCCTACGAGCAGTACTTC

j_call: TRBJ1-4
clone_size: NA
d_call: NA
v_call: TRBV18
cdr3_aa: CASSLSGRKGDEKLFF
cdr3_nt: TGTGCCAGCTCACTTTCAGGACGTAAGGGAGATGAAAAACTGTTTTTT

j_call: TRBJ2-1
clone_size: NA
d_call: TRBD2
v_call: TRBV28
cdr3_aa: CASRPRTSGSNEQFF
cdr3_nt: TGTGCCAGCAGACCCCGGACTAGCGGGTCCAATGAGCAGTTCTTC

j_call: TRBJ2-2
clone_size: NA
d_call: TRBD2
v_call: TRBV18
cdr3_aa: CASSRTSGDTGELFF
cdr3_nt: TGTGCCAGCTCACGGACTAGTGGCGACACCGGGGAGCTGTTTTTT

j_call: TRBJ1-2
clone_size: NA
d_call: NA
v_call: TRBV6-5
cdr3_aa: CASLGIDRPYGYTF
cdr3_nt: TGTGCCAGCTTGGGAATCGACAGGCCCTATGGCTACACCTTC

j_call: TRBJ2-7
clone_size: NA
d_call: NA
v_call: TRBV7-2
cdr3_aa: CASRLGSGLSSYEQYF
cdr3_nt: TGTGCCAGCAGATTGGGTAGCGGCCTAAGCTCCTACGAGCAGTACTTC

j_call: TRBJ2-7
clone_size: few
d_call: NA
v_call: TRBV4-1
cdr3_aa: CASSHRASYEQYF
cdr3_nt: TGCGCCAGCAGCCACAGGGCTTCCTACGAGCAGTACTTC

j_call: TRBJ1-5
clone_size: few
d_call: TRBD1
v_call: TRBV10-2
cdr3_aa: CASSGDRVYQPQHF
cdr3_nt: TGCGCCAGCAGTGGGGACAGGGTTTATCAGCCCCAGCATTTT

j_call: TRBJ1-6
clone_size: many
d_call: NA
v_call: TRBV5-1
cdr3_aa: CASSLSSYNSPLHF
cdr3_nt: TGCGCCAGCAGCCTCAGCTCCTATAATTCACCCCTCCACTTT

j_call: TRBJ1-6
clone_size: NA
d_call: NA
v_call: TRBV2
cdr3_aa: CASSESSGFDSPLHF
cdr3_nt: TGTGCCAGCAGTGAATCGTCAGGGTTCGATTCACCCCTCCACTTT

j_call: TRBJ1-3
clone_size: once
d_call: TRBD1
v_call: TRBV5-5
cdr3_aa: CASSLGQGNSGNTIYF
cdr3_nt: TGTGCCAGCAGCCTTGGACAGGGGAACTCTGGAAACACCATATATTTT

j_call: TRBJ2-2
clone_size: NA
d_call: NA
v_call: TRBV18
cdr3_aa: CASSPIVSRDLLFF
cdr3_nt: TGTGCCAGCTCACCCATTGTTTCTCGCGATTTGCTGTTTTTT

j_call: TRBJ2-7
clone_size: NA
d_call: NA
v_call: TRBV10-3
cdr3_aa: CAIRSLREKDEQYF
cdr3_nt: TGTGCCATCAGATCCTTGAGGGAGAAGGACGAGCAGTACTTC

j_call: TRBJ1-1
clone_size: NA
d_call: NA
v_call: TRBV2
cdr3_aa: CASSEQFLNTEAFF
cdr3_nt: TGTGCCAGCAGTGAGCAGTTTTTGAACACTGAAGCTTTCTTT

j_call: TRBJ2-3
clone_size: NA
d_call: TRBD1
v_call: TRBV5-1
cdr3_aa: CASRSRGLSTDTQYF
cdr3_nt: TGCGCCAGCAGGTCGAGGGGGCTGAGCACAGATACGCAGTATTTT